This paragraph reports one TCR beta chain. Assay used: immunoSEQ multiplex PCR; TCRdb lists only in-frame clones, some missing. The sample lists about half a million clones; approximately 92% were seen once. The J segment lost 3 bases and the V segment lost 5 bases, leaving 9 bases of the junction unmatched. This CDR3 has 18 amino acids. From germline, CDR1 is SGHVS and CDR2 FQNEAQ. The data belong to a study of blood T cell repertoires in COVID-19. Study background: From the United States, Italy and Spain came samples of acute and convalescent COVID-19.

This chain joins TRBV7-8 and TRBJ2-4; 14 bases are a match to TRBD2. This TCR came from a man aged 18 to 30 with COVID-19, enrolled during active disease. Sequencing was carried out using peripheral blood. The CDR3 spells CASSAGLAGVSGKNIQYF. CDR3 in DNA: TGTGCCAGCAGCGCGGGACTAGCGGGAGTGTCGGGCAAAAACATTCAGTACTTC.